Shown below are 30 T cell receptor beta chains from a single sample sequenced in a study of blood T cell repertoires in COVID-19. TCRdb keeps only in-frame clones here, not all; method: immunoSEQ multiplex PCR. The data show 380,000 or so clones, over 75% seen once. Source material: PBMCs or T cells enriched from blood (not recorded which). The receptors stem from a woman between 25 and 40 years old with acute COVID-19.

This chain links TRBV4-3 with TRBJ2-3, with 8 bases identical to TRBD2. Germline values: CDR1 LGHNA, CDR2 YSLEER. V lost 4 bases and J lost 6; bases outside the gene matches: 6. This CDR3 has 14 residues. The CDR3, as DNA: TGCGCCAGCAGCCTCGGGAGGGGGGTGGATACGCAGTATTTT. Protein product: CASSLGRGVDTQYF.

This clone was detected once. This chain links TRBV10-3 with TRBJ2-7; TRBD2 is a possible D gene (5 bases). Trimming took 7 bases from V and 0 from J, leaving 10 bases between them. CDR3 size: 13 residues. The germline CDR1 and CDR2 sequences are ENHRY and SYGVKD. CDR3: CAITPDFSYEQYF. As DNA, the CDR3 is TGTGCCATCACCCCGGACTTCTCCTACGAGCAGTACTTC.

The CDR3 protein is CASSKGGTGGLAKNIQYF. The CDR3, as DNA: TGTGCCAGCAGCAAAGGTGGGACAGGGGGCCTGGCCAAAAACATTCAGTACTTC. V gene TRBV21-1 combines with J gene TRBJ2-4; TRBD1, the D gene given by the table, was not confirmed from the DNA. TRBV21-1 is deemed a pseudogene. CDR3 size: 18 residues.

The chain carries TRBV21-1 and TRBJ1-6. TRBV21-1 is shown as a pseudogene. The CDR3 spans 16 residues. The CDR3 DNA reads TGTGCCAGCAGCAAAGGTGTATCGCGGAGACGGTTTCTCCTCCACTTT. This encodes CASSKGVSRRRFLLHF.

This clone was observed a single time. The chain recombines TRBV12-3 or TRBV12-4 with TRBJ2-7; D is unclear. Trimming removed 5 bases from V and 3 bases from J, with 11 bases in between. CDR3 length equals 13 residues. The CDR3 DNA reads TGTGCCAGCAGTGAGTTTCTAGACTACGAGCAGTACTTC. Translation gives CASSEFLDYEQYF.

This clone was seen just once. The chain recombines TRBV6-5 with TRBJ2-2; 8 bases are a match to TRBD2. Trimming removed 5 bases from V and 1 base from J; junction bases left unmatched: 3. CDR3 size: 15 residues. Germline V CDR1 and CDR2: MNHEY, SVGAGI. CDR3: CASSRLAQNTGELFF. The DNA for the CDR3 is TGTGCCAGCAGTCGACTAGCGCAGAACACCGGGGAGCTGTTTTTT.

V is TRBV2 and J is TRBJ1-2; 11 positions agree with TRBD1. Germline V gene sequence: CDR1 SNHLY, CDR2 FYNNEI. The CDR3 runs to 16 residues. V dropped 6 bases and J dropped 0; count of bases not matched to a gene: 6. Here the CDR3 DNA reads TGTGCCAGCAGGCCGGACAGGGGGCGAGCTAACTATGGCTACACCTTC. Translated, it gives CASRPDRGRANYGYTF.

This chain links TRBV4-3 with TRBJ2-7; 9 bases align to TRBD1. This CDR3 has 15 residues. V gave up 1 base and J gave up 4 bases; unmatched junction bases: 5. Per the germline V gene, CDR1 is LGHNA and CDR2 is YSLEER. The CDR3 DNA follows: TGCGCCAGCAGCCAAGTGCCGGGACAGGGTTACGAGCAGTACTTC. This sequence encodes CASSQVPGQGYEQYF.

The chain joins TRBV6-1 to TRBJ1-1, with 9 bases matching TRBD1. V trimming: 3 bases; J trimming: 3 bases; junction bases outside the gene matches: 5. There are 15 residues in the CDR3. Germline lookup yields CDR1 MNHNS and CDR2 SASEGT. CDR3 amino acids: CASSDLNRGHTEAFF. CDR3 nucleotides: TGTGCCAGCAGTGACCTAAACAGGGGGCACACTGAAGCTTTCTTT.

The chain combines TRBV30 with TRBJ1-3, with D hard to call. This CDR3 spans 15 amino acids. Trimming removed 3 bases at V and 0 bases at J, with 12 bases between. The germline CDR1 and CDR2 sequences are GTSNPN and SVGIG (reference sequence). Here the CDR3 reads CAWSPGKSSGNTIYF. In DNA form, the CDR3 reads TGTGCCTGGAGCCCGGGGAAGAGCTCTGGAAACACCATATATTTT.

The chain combines TRBV14 with TRBJ1-1; 9 bases line up with TRBD1. Germline V gene data show CDR1 as SGHDN and CDR2 as FVKESK. The junction had 9 bases not matched to a gene; V was cut back by 4 bases and J by 6 bases. The CDR3 runs to 15 residues. CDR3 amino acids: CASSRLQGAVSEAFF. Here the CDR3 DNA reads TGTGCCAGCAGCCGTCTACAGGGGGCTGTCTCTGAAGCTTTCTTT.

The chain employs TRBV25-1 and TRBJ2-7; D unclear. The CDR3 has 14 amino acids. V was cut by 8 bases and J by 2 bases, with 16 bases left in between. Germline V gives CDR1 MGHDK, CDR2 SYGVNS. The CDR3 region is CASASVESPYEQYF. CDR3 DNA sequence: TGTGCCAGCGCCAGCGTTGAGTCTCCCTACGAGCAGTACTTC.

This chain uses TRBV28 with TRBJ1-2; D perhaps matches TRBD1 (6 bases). CDR3 size: 18 residues. Germline CDR1 is MDHEN and CDR2 is SYDVKM. V was pared by 2 bases and J by 2 bases, with 21 bases between. The DNA of the CDR3 is TGTGCCAGCAGTTTACCCCAAGAACTCCTAACAGGGAACTATGGCTACACCTTC. This gives the protein CASSLPQELLTGNYGYTF.

The V and J genes are TRBV29-1 and TRBJ1-1; D unresolved. The germline V gene encodes CDR1 SQVTM and CDR2 ANQGSEA. CDR3 length: 12 residues. Trimming removed 7 bases at V and 0 bases at J, with 9 bases between. The CDR3 coding sequence is TGCAGCGCCCGGTCCATGAACACTGAAGCTTTCTTT. Encoded protein: CSARSMNTEAFF.

This CDR3 reads CASSSRDRDDPGVQYF. CDR3 bases: TGTGCCAGCAGCAGCCGTGACAGGGATGACCCCGGGGTGCAGTACTTC. The rearrangement links TRBV7-8 to TRBJ2-7; TRBD1 agrees at 7 bases. The germline CDR1 and CDR2 sequences are SGHVS and FQNEAQ. The ends lost 5 bases at V and 9 bases at J; junction bases unmatched: 19. The CDR3 is 16 residues long.

The chain couples TRBV4-2 to TRBJ1-4; D is ambiguous. From germline, CDR1 is LGHNA and CDR2 YNFKEQ. There are 12 residues in the CDR3. V was clipped by 4 bases and J by 5 bases, with 5 bases between them. CDR3 residues: CASSPGNEKLFF. DNA for the CDR3: TGTGCCAGCAGCCCGGGGAATGAAAAACTGTTTTTT.

The chain employs TRBV15 and TRBJ2-2, with D possibly being TRBD1 (5 bases). CDR3 length equals 16 residues. CDR1 LNHNV and CDR2 YYDKDF come from the germline V gene (reference sequence). The V end lost 7 bases, the J end lost 1 base, and 16 bases lay between the germline ends. The CDR3 loop is CATTKTGHLNTGELFF. The CDR3 DNA follows: TGTGCCACCACCAAGACCGGACACTTGAACACCGGGGAGCTGTTTTTT. The full variable domain, completed using reference TRBV15 and TRBJ2-2, is DAMVIQNPRYQVTQFGKPVTLSCSQTLNHNVMYWYQQKSSQAPKLLFHYYDKDFNNEADTPDNFQSRRPNTSFCFLDIRSPGLGDTAMYLCATTKTGHLNTGELFFGEGSRLTVL.

The chain links TRBV7-3 to TRBJ2-4; D gene uncertain. CDR3 length: 11 residues. Per the germline V gene, CDR1 is SGHTA and CDR2 is FQGTGA. CDR3 in DNA: TGTGGCGTGAGATCAAAAAACATTCAGTACTTC. Its translation is CGVRSKNIQYF.

The chain combines TRBV6-5 with TRBJ2-1, with D maybe TRBD1 (7 bases). The CDR3 has 13 residues. Germline CDR1 reads MNHEY; CDR2 reads SVGAGI. Trimming took 5 bases from V and 5 from J, leaving 10 bases between them. The CDR3 sequence is CASSRGTDNEQFF. The CDR3 bases are TGTGCCAGCAGTCGCGGGACAGACAATGAGCAGTTCTTC.

The V and J genes are TRBV19 and TRBJ2-1; the match to TRBD1 covers 8 bases. V shed 3 bases, J shed 5 bases, and the junction held 6 bases outside the gene matches. The CDR3 length is 15 residues. Germline V gene data show CDR1 as LNHDA and CDR2 as SQIVND (reference sequence). CDR3 coding DNA: TGTGCCAGTAGTATTGGACAGGGCCCCCACAATGAGCAGTTCTTC. Its translation is CASSIGQGPHNEQFF. The whole variable domain, filled in from reference TRBV19 and TRBJ2-1, reads DGGITQSPKYLFRKEGQNVTLSCEQNLNHDAMYWYRQDPGQGLRLIYYSQIVNDFQKGDIAEGYSVSREKKESFPLTVTSAQKNPTAFYLCASSIGQGPHNEQFFGPGTRLTVL.

This clone was seen only once. This CDR3 is CASSSGGGGYTF. The CDR3 DNA is TGTGCCAGCAGTTCCGGTGGGGGGGGCTACACCTTC. This rearrangement joins TRBV12-3 or TRBV12-4 to TRBJ1-2, with a tentative D call TRBD1 (5 bases). Trimming shortened V by 4 bases and J by 8 bases, and 11 bases separated the two germline ends. The CDR3 runs 12 residues.

The genes are TRBV6-4 and TRBJ1-6; D may be TRBD1 (6 bases). This CDR3 is built from 15 residues. Germline CDR1 and CDR2: MRHNA and SNTAGT. V gave up 4 bases and J gave up 6 bases, with 13 bases separating them. The CDR3 DNA reads TGTGCCAGCAGTGTGGACAGTACTCCTAATTCACCCCTCCACTTT. Amino acid sequence: CASSVDSTPNSPLHF.

The chain recombines TRBV19 with TRBJ1-2; 12 nucleotides align to TRBD1. The ends lost 5 bases at V and 4 bases at J; junction bases unmatched: 5. The CDR3 sequence is 15 residues long. Germline V gene lookup returns CDR1 LNHDA and CDR2 SQIVND (reference sequence). CDR3 nucleotides: TGTGCCAGTAGTGTACCGGGACAGGGGGCCTATGGCTACACCTTC. Protein sequence: CASSVPGQGAYGYTF.

The chain employs TRBV19 and TRBJ1-5; TRBD1 is a possible D gene (6 bases). Germline V lookup: CDR1 LNHDA, CDR2 SQIVND (reference sequence). This CDR3 is built from 14 residues. V was clipped by 7 bases and J by 2 bases, with 12 bases between them. The CDR3 loop reads CASTPDSGNQPQHF. CDR3 bases: TGTGCCAGTACTCCGGACAGTGGCAATCAGCCCCAGCATTTT.

V and J are TRBV7-9 and TRBJ1-2; TRBD1 might be the D (5 bases). Trimming left V 3 bases short and J 8 bases short, with 16 bases between. Germline CDR1 and CDR2: SEHNR and FQNEAQ (reference sequence). The length of the CDR3 is 14 residues. Here the CDR3 DNA reads TGTGCCAGCAGCTTTTATCAAAGGGGCAGCGGCTACACCTTC. Its translation: CASSFYQRGSGYTF.

The chain joins TRBV19 to TRBJ1-1; TRBD1 might be the D (6 bases). CDR3 length: 14 amino acids. Looked up from germline, CDR1 is LNHDA and CDR2 is SQIVND (reference sequence). Between the trimmed V and J ends, which lost 8 bases and 6 bases, there was a span of 19 bases. For the CDR3, the DNA is TGTGCCAGTTCCCCACAGGGTTTAGTCGCTGAAGCTTTCTTT. It codes for CASSPQGLVAEAFF.

The V call is TRBV14, the J call TRBJ1-1, with 9 nucleotides matching TRBD1. Germline CDR1 SGHDN, CDR2 FVKESK. Losses at the gene ends were 4 bases for V and 4 bases for J; bases not matched to a gene: 1. The CDR3 is 13 residues long. CDR3: CASSRQGGTEAFF. DNA for the CDR3: TGTGCCAGCAGCCGACAGGGGGGCACTGAAGCTTTCTTT.

Only a few counts were recorded for this clone. This chain joins TRBV9 and TRBJ2-1; 7 bases are shared with TRBD2. V lost 0 bases and J lost 2; bases outside the gene matches: 8. Germline V CDR1 and CDR2: SGDLS, YYNGEE. The CDR3 has 17 residues. The CDR3 spells CASSVEFAGVTYNEQFF. As DNA, the CDR3 is TGTGCCAGCAGCGTAGAGTTCGCGGGGGTAACCTACAATGAGCAGTTCTTC.

J is TRBJ1-1 and V is TRBV28; 11 bases agree with TRBD1. Germline-derived CDR1 and CDR2 are MDHEN and SYDVKM. Germline trimming cut 6 bases from V and 4 bases from J; bases unmatched to any gene: 10. The CDR3 runs to 16 residues. CDR3 in DNA: TGTGCCAGCAGACAAAATCCCGGGACAGGGGGCACTGAAGCTTTCTTT. The encoded protein is CASRQNPGTGGTEAFF.

V is TRBV5-6 and J is TRBJ1-2, with D possibly matching TRBD1 (6 bases). CDR3 length: 14 amino acids. CDR1 is SGHDT and CDR2 is YYEEEE in the germline V gene. Trimming took 4 bases from V and 7 from J, leaving 17 bases between them. Here the CDR3 DNA reads TGTGCCAGCAGCCGGTCAGGGGTCCCTTTTGGCTACACCTTC. Its protein is CASSRSGVPFGYTF.